This entry lists 20 T cell receptor beta chains sequenced from one sample in a study of T cell responses to AZD1222 COVID-19 vaccine. Libraries were prepared by immunoSEQ multiplex PCR; TCRdb keeps only in-frame clonotypes and omits some of them. The sample consists of approximately 170,000 clones, roughly 85% of them appearing once. The sequences come from peripheral blood, collected 28 days after the second AZD1222 dose. These receptors were obtained from an adult who received the AZD1222 COVID-19 vaccine.

J is TRBJ1-5 and V is TRBV19, with unresolved D. Germline CDR1 is LNHDA and CDR2 is SQIVND (reference sequence). The CDR3 extends over 15 amino acids. Trimming left V 0 bases short and J 5 bases short, with 11 bases between. CDR3 loop: CASSIEGETYQPQHF. The CDR3 DNA is TGTGCCAGTAGTATAGAGGGCGAGACGTATCAGCCCCAGCATTTT. Based on the CDR3 plus reference TRBV19 and TRBJ1-5, the full variable domain is DGGITQSPKYLFRKEGQNVTLSCEQNLNHDAMYWYRQDPGQGLRLIYYSQIVNDFQKGDIAEGYSVSREKKESFPLTVTSAQKNPTAFYLCASSIEGETYQPQHFGDGTRLSIL.

V and J are TRBV19 and TRBJ1-1; maybe TRBD1 (6 bases). Germline V gene data show CDR1 as LNHDA and CDR2 as SQIVND (reference sequence). With 0 bases removed from V and 3 bases from J, the gap between germline ends came to 14 bases. The CDR3 contains 16 residues. The CDR3, as DNA: TGTGCCAGTAGTATAGACGGACAGAGTAGAGACACTGAAGCTTTCTTT. This codes for CASSIDGQSRDTEAFF.

The chain recombines TRBV7-8 with TRBJ1-5, with D possibly TRBD1 on 5 matching bases. V lost 5 bases to trimming and J lost 2 bases, with 10 bases between them. Germline CDR1 is SGHVS and CDR2 is FQNEAQ. This CDR3 has 14 residues. The CDR3: CASSPFRGNQPQHF. The DNA of the CDR3 is TGTGCCAGCAGCCCCTTCAGGGGCAATCAGCCCCAGCATTTT.

This clone was counted only a few times. V usage is TRBV27 and J usage is TRBJ1-2, with D perhaps matching TRBD1 (6 bases). The germline V gene has CDR1 MNHEY and CDR2 SMNVEV (reference sequence). Trimming took 2 bases from V and 8 from J, leaving 12 bases between them. The CDR3 has 13 residues. The CDR3 nucleotides read TGTGCCAGCAGTTTAGGGGGGGCGGGCGGCTACACCTTC. The encoded protein is CASSLGGAGGYTF.

The rearrangement uses TRBV28 and TRBJ2-2; D may be TRBD1 (5 bases). V was trimmed by 3 bases and J by 7 bases, leaving 18 bases between them. Germline values: CDR1 MDHEN, CDR2 SYDVKM. CDR3 length equals 16 residues. For the CDR3, the DNA is TGTGCCAGCAGTTTTCCGTCGGCAGGGCGAATCGGGGAGCTGTTTTTT. Its protein product is CASSFPSAGRIGELFF. The complete variable domain, with remaining parts taken from reference TRBV28 and TRBJ2-2, reads DVKVTQSSRYLVKRTGEKVFLECVQDMDHENMFWYRQDPGLGLRLIYFSYDVKMKEKGDIPEGYSVSREKKERFSLILESASTNQTSMYLCASSFPSAGRIGELFFGEGSRLTVL.

The chain links TRBV6-1 to TRBJ2-1; possibly TRBD2 for D (5 bases). CDR1 and CDR2 from the germline V gene are MNHNS and SASEGT. This CDR3 is built from 13 residues. V was pared by 3 bases and J by 8 bases, with 11 bases between. The CDR3 loop reads CASSEPWRDEQFF. For the CDR3, the DNA is TGTGCCAGCAGTGAGCCCTGGCGGGATGAGCAGTTCTTC.

The chain couples TRBV5-4 to TRBJ2-1; 15 bases fit TRBD2. Germline CDR1 is SGHNT and CDR2 is YYREEE (reference sequence). The CDR3 loop spans 16 amino acids. V was pared by 4 bases and J by 9 bases, with 8 bases of the junction left unmatched. The CDR3 region is CASSVGTSGGSGEQFF. The CDR3 region has the DNA TGTGCCAGCAGCGTGGGGACTAGCGGGGGGTCGGGTGAGCAGTTCTTC. Full variable domain (outside the CDR3, taken from reference TRBV5-4 and TRBJ2-1): ETGVTQSPTHLIKTRGQQVTLRCSSQSGHNTVSWYQQALGQGPQFIFQYYREEENGRGNFPPRFSGLQFPNYSSELNVNALELDDSALYLCASSVGTSGGSGEQFFGPGTRLTVL.

The rearrangement joins TRBV6-1 to TRBJ2-7, with unresolved D. Trimming cost V 2 bases and J 5 bases, with 7 bases left between them. The CDR3 covers 12 residues. From germline, CDR1 is MNHNS and CDR2 SASEGT. CDR3 protein: CASSEWADEQYF. For the CDR3, the DNA is TGTGCCAGCAGTGAATGGGCGGACGAGCAGTACTTC.

This rearrangement joins TRBV19 to TRBJ2-5; a possible D gene is TRBD1 (6 bases). Germline CDR1 and CDR2: LNHDA and SQIVND (reference sequence). This CDR3 has 13 amino acids. V lost 10 bases, J lost 0 bases, and 12 bases lay in between. The CDR3 sequence: CATSQGNQETQYF. The CDR3 DNA reads as TGTGCCACCTCCCAGGGGAACCAAGAGACCCAGTACTTC.

This clone has only one observation. The rearrangement links TRBV30 to TRBJ2-7; D not resolved. This CDR3 comprises 11 residues. Trimming shortened V by 2 bases and J by 4 bases, and 6 bases separated the two germline ends. Germline loops: CDR1 GTSNPN, CDR2 SVGIG (reference sequence). The CDR3 here is CAWSFMYEQYF. The CDR3 DNA is TGTGCCTGGAGTTTTATGTACGAGCAGTACTTC.

This chain uses TRBV7-6 with TRBJ2-5, with 8 bases fitting TRBD1. The V gene end was trimmed by 2 bases and the J gene end by 5 bases; junction bases not matched to a gene: 13. CDR1 SGHVS and CDR2 FNYEAQ come from the germline V gene. The CDR3 runs 17 residues. CDR3: CASSLSGQGWSQETQYF. The CDR3, as DNA: TGTGCCAGCAGCTTATCTGGACAGGGCTGGTCTCAGGAGACCCAGTACTTC.

The rearrangement joins TRBV30 to TRBJ1-3; D is unresolved. V was pared by 0 bases and J by 4 bases, with 4 bases between. Germline CDR1 GTSNPN, CDR2 SVGIG (reference sequence). This CDR3 is built from 12 residues. The CDR3 DNA reads TGTGCCTGGAGTGTACAGGGAAACACCATATATTTT. Its protein is CAWSVQGNTIYF.

This rearrangement joins TRBV5-8 to TRBJ2-2; D gene ambiguous. This CDR3 is 17 amino acids long. Germline V lookup: CDR1 SGHTS, CDR2 YDEGEE. V lost 2 bases, J lost 0 bases, and 14 bases lay in between. The CDR3 coding sequence is TGTGCCAGCAGCTTAGTTGGGGTTCAGGCGAACACCGGGGAGCTGTTTTTT. This gives the protein CASSLVGVQANTGELFF. The full variable domain, with the rest looked up from reference TRBV5-8 and TRBJ2-2, is EAGVTQSPTHLIKTRGQQATLRCSPISGHTSVYWYQQALGLGLQFLLWYDEGEERNRGNFPPRFSGRQFPNYSSELNVNALELEDSALYLCASSLVGVQANTGELFFGEGSRLTVL.

The rearrangement links TRBV28 to TRBJ2-7; either TRBD1 or TRBD2 may fit D (5 bases each). Germline-derived CDR1 and CDR2 are MDHEN and SYDVKM. The CDR3 spans 14 residues. Trimming left V 5 bases short and J 5 bases short, with 16 bases between. CDR3 loop: CASSQGPPKDEQYF. The CDR3, as DNA: TGTGCCAGCAGTCAGGGACCTCCGAAGGACGAGCAGTACTTC.

V and J are TRBV2 and TRBJ1-6; TRBD1 might be the D (6 bases). The CDR3 is made up of 16 amino acids. Per the germline V gene, CDR1 is SNHLY and CDR2 is FYNNEI. V was trimmed by 5 bases and J by 0 bases, leaving 11 bases between them. CDR3 residues: CASSPQGSSYNSPLHF. In nucleotides, the CDR3 is TGTGCCAGCAGTCCCCAGGGGAGCTCCTATAATTCACCCCTCCACTTT.

The sample holds one count of this clone. This chain joins TRBV5-5 and TRBJ1-2; D gene unclear. Germline values: CDR1 SGHKS, CDR2 YYEKEE (reference sequence). With 0 bases removed from V and 6 bases from J, the gap between germline ends came to 6 bases. The CDR3 length is 12 residues. The CDR3 bases are TGTGCCAGCAGCTTGGGACCCGATGGCTACACCTTC. Residues: CASSLGPDGYTF.

The genes are TRBV9 and TRBJ2-3, with D possibly matching TRBD2 (7 bases). V dropped 0 bases and J dropped 3 bases, with 11 bases sitting between them. The CDR3 is 15 amino acids. Per germline, CDR1 SGDLS and CDR2 YYNGEE. In DNA, the CDR3 is TGTGCCAGCAGCGTAGGGGAGGGGGAAACAGATACGCAGTATTTT. Protein product: CASSVGEGETDTQYF.

This rearrangement joins TRBV20-1 to TRBJ2-7; D is perhaps TRBD1 (5 bases). The length of the CDR3 is 11 residues. V gave up 4 bases and J gave up 5 bases, with 9 bases separating them. CDR1 and CDR2 from the germline V gene are DFQATT and SNEGSKA (reference sequence). DNA for the CDR3: TGCAGTGCTAACAGGATCCACGAGCAGTACTTC. Amino acid sequence: CSANRIHEQYF.

This clone was detected only a few times. V and J are TRBV19 and TRBJ1-2; 7 bases map to TRBD1. CDR3 size: 14 residues. The V and J ends lost 4 bases and 5 bases, in that order; junction bases with no gene match: 7. Germline V gives CDR1 LNHDA, CDR2 SQIVND (reference sequence). CDR3 bases: TGTGCCAGTAGTACGACAGGGAGGGAATATGGCTACACCTTC. This gives the protein CASSTTGREYGYTF.

Details on this clone: One junction end disagrees with the germline gene, perhaps due to a read error. The chain links TRBV7-8 to TRBJ1-1; 11 nucleotides align to TRBD1. This CDR3 region has 13 residues. Germline V gene sequence: CDR1 SGHVS, CDR2 FQNEAQ. CDR3: CASSLGLRDRGDF. The CDR3 nucleotides are TGTGCCAGCAGCTTAGGCCTCCGGGACAGGGGGGACTTT. Complete variable domain (other parts from reference TRBV7-8 and TRBJ1-1): GAGVSQSPRYKVAKRGQDVALRCDPISGHVSLFWYQQALGQGPEFLTYFQNEAQLDKSGLPSDRFFAERPEGSVSTLKIQRTQQEDSAVYLCASSLGLRDRGDFGQGTRLTVV.